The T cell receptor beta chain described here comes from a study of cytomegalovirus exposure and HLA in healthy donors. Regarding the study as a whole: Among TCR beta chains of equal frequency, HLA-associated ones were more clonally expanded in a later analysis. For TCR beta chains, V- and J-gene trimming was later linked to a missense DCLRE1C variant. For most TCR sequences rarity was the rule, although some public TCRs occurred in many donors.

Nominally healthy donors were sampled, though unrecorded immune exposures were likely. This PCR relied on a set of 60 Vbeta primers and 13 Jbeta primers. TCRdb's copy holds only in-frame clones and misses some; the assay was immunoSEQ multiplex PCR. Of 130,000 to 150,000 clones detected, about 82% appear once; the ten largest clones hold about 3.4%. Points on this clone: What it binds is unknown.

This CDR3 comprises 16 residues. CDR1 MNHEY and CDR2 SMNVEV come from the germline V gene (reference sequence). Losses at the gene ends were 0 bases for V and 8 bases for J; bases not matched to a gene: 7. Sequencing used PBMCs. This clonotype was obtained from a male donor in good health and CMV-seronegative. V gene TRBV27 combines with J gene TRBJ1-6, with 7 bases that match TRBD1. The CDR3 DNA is TGTGCCAGCAGTTTATCGCAGGGGGGATGGTATTCACCCCTCCACTTT. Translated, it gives CASSLSQGGWYSPLHF.